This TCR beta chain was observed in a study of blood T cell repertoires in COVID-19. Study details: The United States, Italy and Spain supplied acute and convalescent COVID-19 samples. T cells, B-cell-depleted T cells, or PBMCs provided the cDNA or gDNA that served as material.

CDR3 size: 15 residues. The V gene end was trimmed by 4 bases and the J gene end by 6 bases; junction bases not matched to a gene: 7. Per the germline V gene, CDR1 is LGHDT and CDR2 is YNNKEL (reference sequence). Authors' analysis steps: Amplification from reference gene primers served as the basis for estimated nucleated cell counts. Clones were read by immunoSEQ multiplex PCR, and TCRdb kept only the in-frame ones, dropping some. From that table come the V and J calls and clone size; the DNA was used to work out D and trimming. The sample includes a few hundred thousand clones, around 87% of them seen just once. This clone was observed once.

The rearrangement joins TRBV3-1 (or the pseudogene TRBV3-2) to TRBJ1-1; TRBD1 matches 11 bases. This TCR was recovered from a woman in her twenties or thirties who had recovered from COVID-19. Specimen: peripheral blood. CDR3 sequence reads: CASSLRTGGDAEAFF. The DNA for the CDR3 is TGTGCCAGCAGCCTACGGACAGGGGGCGACGCTGAAGCTTTCTTT.